The entry that follows covers one T cell receptor beta chain sequence. What it binds is unknown. Germline V lookup: CDR1 SEHNR, CDR2 FQNEAQ (reference sequence). Trimming removed 5 bases at V and 7 bases at J, with 10 bases between. The CDR3 covers 12 residues. The method was immunoSEQ multiplex PCR; TCRdb's version includes in-frame clones alone and lacks a portion of them. The data show around 63,000 clones, approximately 90% seen once. This sample is part of a study of OX40 agonist ivuxolimab in advanced cancers. Notes on the study in general: With doses of 0.1 to 3.0 mg/kg, CD4+ and CD8+ blood T cells had undergone clonal expansion by week 6.

Enrollment shut out patients with autoimmune disease history or systemic immunosuppression. The sample in question was CD4+ or CD8+ T cells sorted from blood, obtained in a trial of the OX40 agonist ivuxolimab. The chain couples TRBV7-9 to TRBJ2-3; D gene uncertain. The receptor comes from an adult with an advanced solid tumor such as melanoma, head and neck, liver or kidney cancer. The CDR3 DNA follows: TGTGCCAGCAGCCCCAGTGGGAATACGCAGTATTTT. Protein product: CASSPSGNTQYF.